This T cell receptor (beta chain) appears in the sequencing data of a study of blood T cell repertoires in COVID-19. Study summary: Sites across the United States, Italy and Spain contributed samples from acute and convalescent COVID-19. Sample material is recorded as cDNA or gDNA derived from T cells, B-cell-depleted T cells, or PBMCs.

In the original processing: Reference gene primer amplification yielded estimated nucleated cell counts. This table comes from immunoSEQ multiplex PCR, and its TCRdb copy is limited to in-frame clones, with some not included. V and J calls and clone size are as listed in that table; D and trimming were resolved from the DNA. The profile covers roughly 200,000 clones, with 65% to 85% appearing a single time and approximately 4% taken by the ten largest. In germline, CDR1 is LGHNA, CDR2 YNFKEQ. With V trimmed by 4 bases and J by 2 bases, 3 bases remained unmatched. The CDR3 has 15 amino acids. This TCR derives from a man aged 50 to 60 with active or convalescent COVID-19. The chain carries TRBV4-2 and TRBJ2-3, with 10 bases identical to TRBD2. Input material: peripheral blood. CDR3 sequence: CASSPSGGDTDTQYF. Written as DNA, the CDR3 is TGTGCCAGCAGCCCTAGCGGGGGAGACACAGATACGCAGTATTTT.